These 25 T cell receptor beta chains originate from one sample sequenced in a study of blood T cell repertoires in COVID-19. TCRdb's copy holds only in-frame clones and misses some; the assay was immunoSEQ multiplex PCR. This repertoire shows 40,000 to 45,000 clones, approximately 92% found once; its top ten account for about 11%. The source material was peripheral blood. These receptor sequences come from a human donor in a cohort sampled during active COVID-19.

This chain joins TRBV6-1 and TRBJ2-7; D ambiguous. The V end was cut by 0 bases, the J end by 4 bases, with 19 bases between. The germline V gene encodes CDR1 MNHNS and CDR2 SASEGT. The CDR3 is 17 amino acids. CDR3 residues: CASSEAAIIGGLYEQYF. CDR3 nucleotide sequence: TGTGCCAGCAGTGAAGCGGCCATTATTGGCGGATTATACGAGCAGTACTTC.

This clone was picked up one time. V is TRBV6-6 and J is TRBJ1-1; D is ambiguous. CDR1 MNHNY and CDR2 SVGAGI come from the germline V gene (reference sequence). The V gene lost 6 bases and the J gene lost 4 bases, with 9 bases spanning the gap. CDR3 length: 12 amino acids. CDR3 sequence (DNA): TGTGCCAGCAGCTCACCGGGCACTGAAGCTTTCTTT. This encodes CASSSPGTEAFF.

The genes are TRBV3-1 (or the pseudogene TRBV3-2) and TRBJ2-3, with 13 nucleotides matching TRBD2. The length of the CDR3 is 19 residues. V shed 5 bases and J 2 bases; nucleotides not matched to a gene: 13. CDR1 LGHDT and CDR2 YNNKEL come from the germline V gene (reference sequence). The CDR3 coding sequence is TGTGCCAGCAGCAAACTAGCGGGAGGGCTACAAGGATCCACAGATACGCAGTATTTT. This translates into CASSKLAGGLQGSTDTQYF.

The chain links TRBV19 to TRBJ1-5; D is unclear. Trimming took off 6 bases at V and 0 bases at J, with 15 bases between the two ends. The CDR3 totals 16 residues. Germline V gene data show CDR1 as LNHDA and CDR2 as SQIVND (reference sequence). In DNA form, the CDR3 reads TGTGCCAGTAGGGAAACAGCCTTTTATAGCAATCAGCCCCAGCATTTT. Protein: CASRETAFYSNQPQHF.

J is TRBJ2-1 and V is TRBV7-2; 9 bases fit TRBD1. Trimming at V came to 4 bases and at J to 3 bases, leaving 4 bases not matched to a gene. The CDR3 contains 15 residues. CDR1 is SGHTA, CDR2 FQGNSA, per germline. The CDR3 nucleotides read TGTGCCAGCAGCTCGACAGGGGGACTCTACAATGAGCAGTTCTTC. Protein: CASSSTGGLYNEQFF.

Worth noting for this clone: The final CDR3 position lacks the conserved phenylalanine or tryptophan, pointing to a likely read error. The V gene is TRBV3-1 (or the pseudogene TRBV3-2), the J gene TRBJ1-1; possible D gene TRBD1, 6 bases. The CDR3 is 13 amino acids. The germline V gene has CDR1 LGHDT and CDR2 YNNKEL (reference sequence). V was shortened by 9 bases and J by 7 bases, with 18 bases between the two germline ends. CDR3 bases: TGTGCCAGTAAATTACAGGGAATAGGTGAAGCTTTCCTT. This codes for CASKLQGIGEAFL.

CDR3 residues: CASSEGADGRRTQHF. CDR3 nucleotide sequence: TGTGCCAGCAGCGAGGGGGCGGACGGGCGTCGGACCCAGCATTTT. The chain uses TRBV28 and TRBJ1-5, with 7 bases identical to TRBD1. The length of the CDR3 is 15 residues. V dropped 6 bases and J dropped 11; count of bases not matched to a gene: 16. Germline CDR1 and CDR2: MDHEN and SYDVKM.

The V call is TRBV9, the J call TRBJ2-1, with D unresolved. This CDR3 has 16 amino acids. Germline lookup yields CDR1 SGDLS and CDR2 YYNGEE. The V and J ends lost 0 bases and 2 bases respectively, with 12 bases between them. CDR3 in amino acids: CASSVASRRAYNEQFF. CDR3 nucleotides: TGTGCCAGCAGCGTAGCCTCAAGACGGGCCTACAATGAGCAGTTCTTC.

This chain uses TRBV18 with TRBJ2-2, with 7 bases that match TRBD1. Germline V gives CDR1 KGHSH, CDR2 LQKENI. This CDR3 spans 15 amino acids. Trimming removed 3 bases from V and 5 bases from J; junction bases left unmatched: 6. CDR3: CASSPTEGATGELFF. In DNA, the CDR3 is TGTGCCAGCTCACCTACCGAGGGGGCGACCGGGGAGCTGTTTTTT. The full variable domain, rest sourced from reference TRBV18 and TRBJ2-2, is NAGVMQNPRHLVRRRGQEARLRCSPMKGHSHVYWYRQLPEEGLKFMVYLQKENIIDESGMPKERFSAEFPKEGPSILRIQQVVRGDSAAYFCASSPTEGATGELFFGEGSRLTVL.

This chain links TRBV7-8 with TRBJ2-7; 10 nucleotides line up with TRBD2. After removal of 2 bases from V and 9 bases from J, the junction contained 13 bases not matched to a gene. The CDR3 consists of 16 residues. Germline V lookup: CDR1 SGHVS, CDR2 FQNEAQ. For the CDR3, the DNA is TGTGCCAGCAGCTTACTCGGGACTAGCGCCGTCCTGGGGCAGTACTTC. Its protein is CASSLLGTSAVLGQYF.

V is TRBV18 and J is TRBJ1-2, with D possibly being TRBD1 (6 bases). The CDR3 consists of 15 residues. Trimming took 4 bases from V and 5 from J, leaving 17 bases between them. CDR1 is KGHSH and CDR2 is LQKENI in the germline V gene. Written as DNA, the CDR3 is TGTGCCAGCTCACACGAACTCGACAGGTCATATGGCTACACCTTC. Protein product: CASSHELDRSYGYTF.

The rearrangement links TRBV10-3 to TRBJ2-7, with TRBD1 matching over 8 bases. Trimming at V came to 4 bases and at J to 3 bases, leaving 5 bases not matched to a gene. The germline V gene has CDR1 ENHRY and CDR2 SYGVKD. This CDR3 region has 14 residues. Here the CDR3 reads CAISAQGAGYEQYF. Written as DNA, the CDR3 is TGTGCCATCAGTGCCCAGGGGGCGGGCTACGAGCAGTACTTC.

V and J are TRBV27 and TRBJ2-6; D not certain. Trimming left V 6 bases short and J 0 bases short, with 9 bases between. CDR1 and CDR2 from the germline V gene are MNHEY and SMNVEV (reference sequence). This CDR3 region has 15 residues. As DNA, the CDR3 is TGTGCCAGCAGCCCCCTTATCTCTGGGGCCAACGTCCTGACTTTC. Protein sequence: CASSPLISGANVLTF. The full variable domain, rest sourced from reference TRBV27 and TRBJ2-6, is EAQVTQNPRYLITVTGKKLTVTCSQNMNHEYMSWYRQDPGLGLRQIYYSMNVEVTDKGDVPEGYKVSRKEKRNFPLILESPSPNQTSLYFCASSPLISGANVLTFGAGSRLTVL.

The rearrangement links TRBV12-3 or TRBV12-4 to TRBJ1-1; no clear D. The CDR3 has 13 residues. V was cut by 4 bases and J by 7 bases, with 13 bases left in between. The DNA of the CDR3 is TGTGCCAGCAGTTCTTCCAGGCAGCATGAAGCTTTCTTT. This gives the protein CASSSSRQHEAFF.

The V gene is TRBV7-2, the J gene TRBJ2-3; the match to TRBD2 covers 9 bases. This CDR3 has 16 residues. The germline CDR1 and CDR2 sequences are SGHTA and FQGNSA. V trimming: 5 bases; J trimming: 0 bases; junction bases outside the gene matches: 6. The CDR3 sequence is CASSAGLATSTDTQYF. CDR3 coding DNA: TGTGCCAGCAGCGCTGGACTAGCGACGAGCACAGATACGCAGTATTTT.

The rearrangement links TRBV5-1 to TRBJ1-1; possible D gene TRBD1, 6 bases. The CDR3 length is 15 residues. Per germline, CDR1 SGHRS and CDR2 YFSETQ. Trimming removed 5 bases from V and 1 base from J, with 15 bases in between. DNA for the CDR3: TGCGCCAGCAGGCCTGGGGGGGCAGGGAACACTGAAGCTTTCTTT. Residues: CASRPGGAGNTEAFF. The full variable domain, in which reference TRBV5-1 and TRBJ1-1 provide the parts outside the CDR3, is KAGVTQTPRYLIKTRGQQVTLSCSPISGHRSVSWYQQTPGQGLQFLFEYFSETQRNKGNFPGRFSGRQFSNSRSEMNVSTLELGDSALYLCASRPGGAGNTEAFFGQGTRLTVV.

The CDR3 region is CASSLLATGSNEKLFF. In DNA, the CDR3 is TGTGCCAGCTCACTATTAGCGACAGGAAGTAATGAAAAACTGTTTTTT. The J gene is TRBJ1-4, the V gene TRBV18; TRBD1 might be the D (6 bases). This CDR3 region has 16 residues. Germline loops: CDR1 KGHSH, CDR2 LQKENI. The germline V and J ends were trimmed by 4 bases and 4 bases, with 16 bases remaining between them.

The rearrangement links TRBV11-2 to TRBJ1-1, with 9 bases identical to TRBD1. Trimming took 5 bases from V and 0 from J; bases not matched to a gene: 7. Looked up from germline, CDR1 is SGHAT and CDR2 is FQNNGV. This CDR3 has 16 residues. CDR3 amino acids: CASSLPGTGMNTEAFF. The CDR3 DNA follows: TGTGCCAGCAGCCTTCCCGGGACAGGGATGAACACTGAAGCTTTCTTT.

The rearrangement uses TRBV12-3 or TRBV12-4 and TRBJ1-6; D possibly corresponds to TRBD1 (6 bases). CDR3 length: 13 amino acids. V was trimmed by 2 bases and J by 8 bases, leaving 7 bases between them. The CDR3 DNA sequence: TGTGCCAGCAGTTTAAGACAGGATTCACCCCTCCACTTT. Its protein product is CASSLRQDSPLHF.

This chain links TRBV6-1 with TRBJ2-7; D may be TRBD1 (5 bases). V shed 2 bases and J shed 4 bases, with 12 bases lying between them. The CDR3 runs 14 residues. Germline CDR1 reads MNHNS; CDR2 reads SASEGT. The CDR3 spells CASSERGRAYEQYF. Here the CDR3 DNA reads TGTGCCAGCAGTGAAAGGGGCAGGGCGTACGAGCAGTACTTC.

This chain's CDR3 is CSVVTTTEAFF. The CDR3 region has the DNA TGCAGCGTCGTGACAACCACTGAAGCTTTCTTT. The V gene is TRBV29-1, the J gene TRBJ1-1; D not resolved. The CDR3 spans 11 residues. CDR1 is SQVTM, CDR2 ANQGSEA, per germline. V lost 6 bases and J 4 bases, leaving 9 bases between the germline ends.

The chain couples TRBV10-3 to TRBJ2-3; TRBD1 is a possible D gene (5 bases). V gave up 10 bases and J gave up 4 bases, with 15 bases separating them. This CDR3 has 13 residues. In germline, CDR1 is ENHRY, CDR2 SYGVKD. The chain's CDR3 is CATQAAGADTQYF. The CDR3 coding sequence is TGTGCCACACAGGCCGCAGGTGCAGATACGCAGTATTTT.

The V gene is TRBV7-2, the J gene TRBJ2-7; D possibly corresponds to TRBD1 (5 bases). Trimming pared 5 bases from V and 5 bases from J, leaving 19 bases between. The CDR3 is 15 residues long. Germline loops: CDR1 SGHTA, CDR2 FQGNSA. In DNA form, the CDR3 reads TGTGCCAGCAGCGCCAGTAGGGGCAGGGCCCACGAGCAGTACTTC. Translated, it gives CASSASRGRAHEQYF.

The chain recombines TRBV7-8 with TRBJ2-3, with D possibly being TRBD1 (5 bases). This CDR3 is built from 17 residues. The germline CDR1 and CDR2 sequences are SGHVS and FQNEAQ. The V and J ends lost 1 base and 1 base respectively, with 15 bases between them. CDR3 sequence (DNA): TGTGCCAGCAGCTTAGTGGGGCGCTACCTTGGCACAGATACGCAGTATTTT. It encodes CASSLVGRYLGTDTQYF. Using reference TRBV7-8 and TRBJ2-3 for the parts outside the CDR3, the full variable domain is GAGVSQSPRYKVAKRGQDVALRCDPISGHVSLFWYQQALGQGPEFLTYFQNEAQLDKSGLPSDRFFAERPEGSVSTLKIQRTQQEDSAVYLCASSLVGRYLGTDTQYFGPGTRLTVL.

The rearrangement uses TRBV10-2 and TRBJ2-2; no clear D. This CDR3 comprises 15 residues. V lost 5 bases, J lost 4 bases, and 14 bases lay in between. The germline V gene has CDR1 WSHSY and CDR2 SAAADI. The CDR3 DNA reads TGCGCCAGCAGTCTCCGGCGGCTGGTCACCGGGGAGCTGTTTTTT. Translated, it gives CASSLRRLVTGELFF.